This T cell receptor (beta chain) was captured by sequencing in a study of human T cells and chemical hapten exposure. Study information: Sensitization was performed using 2% DPC on an approximately 2 cm by approximately 2 cm upper inner arm skin site.

This CDR3 contains 14 residues. Germline V lookup: CDR1 MNHNY, CDR2 SVGAGI (reference sequence). Trimming removed 8 bases at V and 1 base at J, with 12 bases between. Study findings and constraints: More PT1 expanded TCRs went with higher patch test scores.

TCRdb itself ran the RACE reads through MiXCR, one entry per CDR3 protein. The data hold around 60,000 distinct CDR3 sequences, with around 7% observed a single time. Sample time point: pre-sensitization, week 0. As to treatment: therapeutic diphenylcyclopropenone sensitization with weekly scalp DPC. This clonotype has a count of ten or more. As yet, its antigen is unknown. The sequencing here drew on whole blood, taken in connection with sensitization to the hapten diphenylcyclopropenone (DPC). The sequence derives from a woman in her twenties or thirties with alopecia areata. Some clones in this sample may be carry-over from other donors' samples. The rearrangement joins TRBV6-6 to TRBJ1-5; D gene unclear. CDR3 protein: CASLSGSSNQPQHF. CDR3 sequence (DNA): TGTGCCAGCCTATCGGGGTCCAGCAATCAGCCCCAGCATTTT.